This record looks at one T cell receptor (beta chain) sequence and its context. Its antigen is as yet unknown. This record comes from a study of cytomegalovirus exposure and HLA in healthy donors. About the study: An early data release held some 85 million unique TCRs from HLA-typed donors. Study-wide results and caveats: Most TCR sequences showed up rarely, but some public TCRs showed up in many donors. Immune exposure information comprised only CMV serostatus. TCR beta sequences numbering around 15,000 were associated with HLA alleles at 0.05 false discovery rate in a later analysis.

PCR primers comprised 60 Vbeta and 13 Jbeta primers. The data were produced by immunoSEQ multiplex PCR, yet TCRdb's version contains in-frame clones alone and is incomplete. The table records roughly 100,000 clones, roughly 85% of them present only once. Looked up from germline, CDR1 is SGHRS and CDR2 is YFSETQ. CDR3 length: 16 residues. V was clipped by 2 bases and J by 2 bases; unmatched bases: 8. The sequence was obtained from a man aged 35 to 55 in good health and CMV-seronegative. Material for sequencing was PBMCs. The chain is built from TRBV5-1 and TRBJ1-1; 8 bases map to TRBD1. DNA of the CDR3: TGCGCCAGCAGCTTTTCCGGGACAGGTTCCAACACTGAAGCTTTCTTT. Amino acids: CASSFSGTGSNTEAFF.